The rows below give T cell receptor beta chains drawn from one sample of a study of T cell responses to AZD1222 COVID-19 vaccine. The method was immunoSEQ multiplex PCR; TCRdb's version includes in-frame clones alone and lacks a portion of them. Of just under 35,000 clones listed, about 86% are singletons. The material sequenced was peripheral blood, taken on day 0 of AZD1222 vaccination. The receptors derive from an adult in good health. Both conserved end residues are part of each CDR3. The D gene is left open where the match is weak. Clone size appears in some rows only: once, few, many, or a class for an expanded clone.

v_call	clone_size	j_call	d_call	cdr3_aa	cdr3_nt
TRBV6-5	NA	TRBJ1-1	TRBD1	CASSPPGGTEAFF	TGTGCCAGCAGCCCCCCAGGGGGCACTGAAGCTTTCTTT
TRBV2	NA	TRBJ1-4	NA	CASNRDNEKLFF	TGTGCCAGCAACAGAGATAATGAAAAACTGTTTTTT
TRBV15	NA	TRBJ1-6	NA	CATSMDSRSPLHF	TGTGCCACCAGCATGGACAGCAGGTCACCCCTCCACTTT
TRBV29-1	NA	TRBJ1-2	TRBD1	CSVEQYRGQNYGYTF	TGCAGCGTTGAACAATACAGGGGGCAAAACTATGGCTACACCTTC
TRBV15	NA	TRBJ2-3	TRBD1	CATSSLGQGRDTQYF	TGTGCCACCAGCAGCCTGGGACAGGGGAGAGATACGCAGTATTTT
TRBV7-6	once	TRBJ1-1	NA	CASSLEVIGNTEAFF	TGTGCCAGCAGCTTAGAGGTAATAGGGAACACTGAAGCTTTCTTT
TRBV12-3/TRBV12-4	NA	TRBJ2-2	NA	CASSSAVLGELFF	TGTGCCAGCAGTTCGGCCGTTTTGGGGGAGCTGTTTTTT
TRBV29-1	NA	TRBJ2-5	TRBD2	CSVQGGRAHLETQYF	TGCAGCGTCCAGGGCGGGAGGGCCCACCTGGAGACCCAGTACTTC
TRBV7-8	NA	TRBJ1-5	NA	CASSLTGRSNQPQHF	TGTGCCAGCAGCTTAACCGGGAGGAGCAATCAGCCCCAGCATTTT
TRBV28	NA	TRBJ1-6	NA	CASSLGGNYNSPLHF	TGTGCCAGCAGTTTAGGAGGGAACTATAATTCACCCCTCCACTTT
TRBV4-1	NA	TRBJ1-2	NA	CASSQAEASWDGYTF	TGCGCCAGCAGCCAAGCGGAGGCCAGTTGGGATGGCTACACCTTC
TRBV1	NA	TRBJ1-3	NA	CTSSCRDTFSPYSGNTIYF	TGCACCAGCAGCTGCCGGGACACTTTTTCTCCCTACTCTGGAAACACCATATATTTT
TRBV7-7	NA	TRBJ2-5	NA	CASSLEPGGEETQYF	TGTGCCAGCAGCTTAGAACCCGGGGGCGAAGAGACCCAGTACTTC
TRBV6-5	NA	TRBJ1-5	NA	CASSPRRDQPQHF	TGTGCCAGCAGCCCCCGGCGAGATCAGCCCCAGCATTTT
TRBV5-6	NA	TRBJ2-3	NA	CASSLGRTDTQYF	TGTGCCAGCAGCTTGGGGAGGACAGATACGCAGTATTTT
TRBV9	NA	TRBJ1-3	NA	CASSQTPGLSGNTIYF	TGTGCCAGCAGCCAAACCCCAGGGTTATCTGGAAACACCATATATTTT
TRBV25-1	NA	TRBJ1-4	NA	CASSVGGTNEKLFF	TGTGCCAGCAGTGTGGGCGGAACTAATGAAAAACTGTTTTTT
TRBV11-2	NA	TRBJ2-2	NA	CASSRGFSSNTGELFF	TGTGCCAGCAGCCGTGGGTTCTCGAGTAACACCGGGGAGCTGTTTTTT
TRBV10-1	NA	TRBJ2-2	TRBD2	CASMKGGGTGELFF	TGCGCCAGCATGAAGGGCGGGGGCACCGGGGAGCTGTTTTTT
TRBV5-6	NA	TRBJ2-7	NA	CASSLGSRGPYEQYF	TGTGCCAGCAGCTTGGGAAGTAGGGGCCCATACGAGCAGTACTTC
TRBV7-2	NA	TRBJ1-3	NA	CASSLALQGTGGNTIYF	TGTGCCAGCAGCTTAGCGCTTCAAGGAACAGGCGGAAACACCATATATTTT
TRBV25-1	NA	TRBJ1-1	NA	CASRGTGGGAEAFF	TGTGCCAGCAGGGGGACCGGCGGTGGGGCTGAAGCTTTCTTT
TRBV9	NA	TRBJ1-1	NA	CASSVGAGTANTEAFF	TGTGCCAGCAGCGTAGGGGCCGGGACGGCGAACACTGAAGCTTTCTTT
TRBV28	few	TRBJ1-1	NA	CASSALVGVNTEAFF	TGTGCCAGCAGTGCCCTCGTAGGGGTGAACACTGAAGCTTTCTTT
TRBV28	NA	TRBJ2-3	NA	CASSLISTYGEWSTDTQYF	TGTGCCAGCAGTTTAATCTCTACCTACGGGGAATGGAGCACAGATACGCAGTATTTT
TRBV4-2	NA	TRBJ2-7	NA	CASSQQGPEQYF	TGTGCCAGCAGCCAGCAAGGTCCCGAGCAGTACTTC
TRBV5-4	NA	TRBJ1-1	NA	CVGQRGNTEAFF	TGTGTTGGCCAAAGGGGTAACACTGAAGCTTTCTTT
TRBV7-2	NA	TRBJ2-5	NA	CASRTDAETQYF	TGTGCCAGCAGGACTGACGCGGAGACCCAGTACTTC
TRBV28	NA	TRBJ2-1	NA	CASSPLSWRDYNEQFF	TGTGCCAGCAGCCCATTATCATGGCGGGATTACAATGAGCAGTTCTTC
TRBV9	NA	TRBJ1-5	NA	CASSQSPGRGNQPQHF	TGTGCCAGCTCCCAATCCCCAGGCCGGGGAAATCAGCCCCAGCATTTT
TRBV11-2	NA	TRBJ1-6	NA	CASSSRAGESNSPLHF	TGTGCCAGCAGCTCACGAGCGGGGGAGAGTAATTCACCCCTCCACTTT
TRBV4-3	NA	TRBJ2-7	NA	CASSHDRDLPSYEQYF	TGCGCCAGCAGCCACGACCGGGACTTACCCTCCTACGAGCAGTACTTC
TRBV7-9	few	TRBJ1-6	NA	CASSLSMGLGNSPLHF	TGTGCCAGCAGCTTATCGATGGGGCTCGGTAATTCACCCCTCCACTTT
TRBV3-1/TRBV3-2	NA	TRBJ2-5	NA	CASSQEGQWRETQYF	TGTGCCAGCAGCCAAGAAGGGCAGTGGCGGGAGACCCAGTACTTC
TRBV7-9	NA	TRBJ1-3	TRBD1	CASSEPGQSSGNTIYF	TGTGCCAGCAGCGAACCGGGACAGAGCTCTGGAAACACCATATATTTT
TRBV5-4	NA	TRBJ1-1	NA	CASSFPEDAEAFF	TGTGCCAGCAGCTTTCCGGAGGACGCTGAAGCTTTCTTT
TRBV7-2	NA	TRBJ1-3	NA	CASSLAGTVGNTIYF	TGTGCCAGCAGCTTAGCAGGCACAGTTGGAAACACCATATATTTT
TRBV28	NA	TRBJ2-1	TRBD1	CASSPQTGWYEQFF	TGTGCCAGCAGTCCTCAGACAGGGTGGTATGAGCAGTTCTTC
TRBV4-3	NA	TRBJ2-5	NA	CASSQDRPTVGETQYF	TGCGCCAGCAGCCAAGATCGTCCGACTGTCGGGGAGACCCAGTACTTC
TRBV27	NA	TRBJ2-7	TRBD1	CASSLGTGGTYEQYF	TGTGCCAGCAGTTTAGGGACAGGGGGAACCTACGAGCAGTACTTC
TRBV24-1	NA	TRBJ2-1	NA	CATSDFRSYSYNEQFF	TGTGCCACCAGTGATTTTAGGTCATACTCCTACAATGAGCAGTTCTTC
TRBV27	NA	TRBJ2-7	NA	CASSFVRASSYEQYF	TGTGCCAGCAGTTTCGTGCGGGCCTCATCCTACGAGCAGTACTTC
TRBV10-3	NA	TRBJ1-5	TRBD1	CAISESGRGDNQPQHF	TGTGCCATCAGTGAGTCAGGCAGGGGGGACAATCAGCCCCAGCATTTT
TRBV6-2/TRBV6-3	NA	TRBJ2-3	NA	CASSYQVTDTQYF	TGTGCCAGCAGTTACCAGGTGACAGATACGCAGTATTTT
TRBV5-1	NA	TRBJ1-1	NA	CASSLKGSGGGLATEAFF	TGCGCCAGCAGCTTGAAAGGTAGCGGAGGAGGGTTGGCCACTGAAGCTTTCTTT
TRBV3-1/TRBV3-2	NA	TRBJ1-2	TRBD1	CASSIRDSLNGYTF	TGTGCCAGCAGCATCCGGGACAGCCTGAATGGCTACACCTTC
TRBV9	NA	TRBJ2-1	TRBD2	CASSPRAGLAGGVEQFF	TGTGCCAGCAGCCCGCGCGCGGGACTAGCGGGAGGGGTTGAGCAGTTCTTC
TRBV9	NA	TRBJ2-5	TRBD1	CASSVDPDRGETQYF	TGTGCCAGCAGCGTAGACCCCGACAGGGGGGAGACCCAGTACTTC
TRBV6-5	NA	TRBJ1-2	TRBD1	CASRTGTGVEGYTF	TGTGCCAGCAGGACCGGGACAGGGGTTGAGGGCTACACCTTC
TRBV7-2	NA	TRBJ1-5	NA	CASSLLNLNQPQHF	TGTGCCAGCAGCTTATTAAACCTCAATCAGCCCCAGCATTTT
TRBV11-1	few	TRBJ2-7	TRBD2	CASSLQRTSTGEQYF	TGTGCCAGCAGCTTACAGAGGACTAGTACTGGCGAGCAGTACTTC
TRBV2	NA	TRBJ2-1	TRBD1	CASSGGQGARNEQFF	TGTGCCAGCAGTGGGGGACAGGGGGCGCGGAATGAGCAGTTCTTC
TRBV30	NA	TRBJ1-4	TRBD1	CAWSVQWDRGGEKLFF	TGTGCCTGGAGTGTACAGTGGGACAGGGGTGGTGAAAAACTGTTTTTT
TRBV7-9	once	TRBJ2-1	TRBD2	CASSTLGTRVVEQFF	TGTGCCAGCAGCACCCTAGGGACTAGAGTGGTTGAGCAGTTCTTC
TRBV6-2/TRBV6-3	NA	TRBJ2-7	NA	CASSYSGLGEQYF	TGTGCCAGCAGTTATTCCGGGTTGGGCGAGCAGTACTTC
TRBV11-2	NA	TRBJ1-2	TRBD1	CASTTTRGADGYTF	TGTGCCAGCACCACCACCAGGGGGGCTGATGGCTACACCTTC
TRBV28	NA	TRBJ2-4	NA	CASSRPSGIQYF	TGTGCCAGCAGCCGTCCCAGCGGCATTCAGTACTTC
TRBV5-3	NA	TRBJ1-2	NA	CARSRSLHGNYGYTF	TGTGCCAGAAGCCGTAGCCTTCACGGGAACTATGGCTACACCTTC
TRBV10-2	few	TRBJ1-3	NA	CASDTGRTGNTIYF	TGCGCCAGCGATACAGGGAGGACTGGAAACACCATATATTTT